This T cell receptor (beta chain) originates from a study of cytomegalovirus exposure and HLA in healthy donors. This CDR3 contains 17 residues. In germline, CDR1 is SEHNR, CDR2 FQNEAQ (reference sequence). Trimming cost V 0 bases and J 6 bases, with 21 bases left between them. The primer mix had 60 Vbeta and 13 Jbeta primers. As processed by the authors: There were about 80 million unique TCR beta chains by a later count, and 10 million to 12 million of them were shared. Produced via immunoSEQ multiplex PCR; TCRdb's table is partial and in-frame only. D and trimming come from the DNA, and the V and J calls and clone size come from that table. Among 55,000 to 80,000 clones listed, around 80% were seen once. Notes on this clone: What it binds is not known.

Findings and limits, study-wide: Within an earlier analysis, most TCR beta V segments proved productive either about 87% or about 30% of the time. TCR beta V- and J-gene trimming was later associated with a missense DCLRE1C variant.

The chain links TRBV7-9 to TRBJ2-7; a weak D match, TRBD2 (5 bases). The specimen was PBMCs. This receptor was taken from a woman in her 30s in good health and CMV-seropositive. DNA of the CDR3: TGTGCCAGCAGCTTAGCGAGGGCTACCTTTACCCATCCCGAGCAGTACTTC. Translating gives CASSLARATFTHPEQYF.